This passage covers 18 T cell receptor beta chains from one sample sequenced in a study of PD-L1 blockade in urothelial cancer (dated by TCRdb to 2016 to 2017). Libraries were built with the immunoSEQ multiplex PCR assay. The source is immuneACCESS, and TCRdb retained only in-frame sequences with V and J called. Part of the clones is not carried over; for the studies checked, unresolved V genes explain less than half of this, and the remainder is unexplained. The sample table shows tens of thousands of clones, and over 75% are seen once. The top ten constitute around 4.5% of the sample. The source was PBMCs, collected around atezolizumab (anti-PD-L1) treatment. The receptor source for this set is a man between 70 and 80 years old with urothelial cancer.

The chain recombines TRBV7-9 with TRBJ2-2; TRBD1 agrees at 8 bases. Germline V gene data show CDR1 as SEHNR and CDR2 as FQNEAQ (reference sequence). The CDR3 length is 15 residues. V lost 3 bases to trimming and J lost 4 bases; unmatched junction nucleotides: 4. DNA of the CDR3: TGTGCCAGCAGCTTGGAGACAGGGGCCACCGGGGAGCTGTTTTTT. Translating it yields CASSLETGATGELFF.

The V gene is TRBV7-9, the J gene TRBJ2-1, with D possibly TRBD1 on 6 matching bases. There are 15 residues in the CDR3. Trimming removed 5 bases from V and 2 bases from J, with 13 bases in between. Germline assignment: CDR1 SEHNR and CDR2 FQNEAQ (reference sequence). The CDR3 DNA follows: TGTGCCAGCAGCCCCCGGGACAAACCCTACAATGAGCAGTTCTTC. This sequence encodes CASSPRDKPYNEQFF. The full variable domain, its missing parts supplied by reference TRBV7-9 and TRBJ2-1, is DTGVSQNPRHKITKRGQNVTFRCDPISEHNRLYWYRQTLGQGPEFLTYFQNEAQLEKSRLLSDRFSAERPKGSFSTLEIQRTEQGDSAMYLCASSPRDKPYNEQFFGPGTRLTVL.

The chain couples TRBV5-1 to TRBJ1-2; D possibly corresponds to TRBD1 (6 bases). Trimming left V 0 bases short and J 1 base short, with 10 bases between. Germline V gene lookup returns CDR1 SGHRS and CDR2 YFSETQ. The CDR3 is made up of 15 amino acids. The DNA of the CDR3 is TGCGCCAGCAGCTTGGAACAGGGATTTAACTATGGCTACACCTTC. Translating it yields CASSLEQGFNYGYTF.

V gene TRBV4-1 combines with J gene TRBJ2-7; D unclear. V was cut by 1 base and J by 6 bases, with 13 bases left in between. This CDR3 comprises 14 residues. Germline V gene data show CDR1 as MGHRA and CDR2 as YSYEKL. The CDR3 is CASSQVRGLSEQYF. CDR3 bases: TGCGCCAGCAGCCAAGTTAGAGGCTTAAGCGAGCAGTACTTC.

The chain links TRBV5-1 to TRBJ2-7, with 8 bases lining up with TRBD2. The J segment lost 2 bases and the V segment lost 2 bases, leaving 6 bases of the junction unmatched. In germline, CDR1 is SGHRS, CDR2 YFSETQ. The CDR3 runs to 15 residues. CDR3: CASSLELAVTYEQYF. CDR3 in DNA: TGCGCCAGCAGCTTAGAACTAGCGGTAACCTACGAGCAGTACTTC.

The chain links TRBV5-6 to TRBJ2-1; 10 nucleotides line up with TRBD1. The V and J ends lost 4 bases and 6 bases, in that order; junction bases with no gene match: 7. Germline CDR1 and CDR2: SGHDT and YYEEEE. This CDR3 comprises 15 residues. DNA for the CDR3: TGTGCCAGCAGCCCGGACAGGGGGGCGTCCAATGAGCAGTTCTTC. It is translated as CASSPDRGASNEQFF.

The rearrangement joins TRBV30 to TRBJ2-2; perhaps TRBD1 as D (6 bases). Germline V gene data show CDR1 as GTSNPN and CDR2 as SVGIG (reference sequence). This CDR3 has 13 amino acids. Trimming shortened V by 1 base and J by 5 bases, and 8 bases separated the two germline ends. The CDR3 region is CAWSETGTGELFF. For the CDR3, the DNA is TGTGCCTGGAGTGAAACAGGGACCGGGGAGCTGTTTTTT.

Only a few counts were recorded for this clone. A read error may account for a junction end that differs from germline. This chain connects TRBV7-7 to TRBJ1-1; D ambiguous. Germline V gene lookup returns CDR1 SSHAT and CDR2 FNYEAQ (reference sequence). The length of the CDR3 is 12 residues. CDR3: CASSPLVGGAFF. As DNA, the CDR3 is TGTGCTAGCAGCCCACTTGTTGGAGGAGCTTTCTTT. Full variable domain (missing parts from reference TRBV7-7 and TRBJ1-1): GAGVSQSPRYKVTKRGQDVTLRCDPISSHATLYWYQQALGQGPEFLTYFNYEAQPDKSGLPSDRFSAERPEGSISTLTIQRTEQRDSAMYRCASSPLVGGAFFGQGTRLTVV.

This clone was seen at least ten times. This chain uses TRBV28 with TRBJ2-7; 10 nucleotides match TRBD1. The length of the CDR3 is 14 residues. Germline V gene lookup returns CDR1 MDHEN and CDR2 SYDVKM. J was trimmed by 4 bases and V by 5 bases; bases with no gene match: 5. The CDR3 nucleotides read TGTGCCAGCAGTATGACAGGGGGCGGGTACGAGCAGTACTTC. The encoded protein is CASSMTGGGYEQYF. Together with reference TRBV28 and TRBJ2-7, the CDR3 gives the full variable domain: DVKVTQSSRYLVKRTGEKVFLECVQDMDHENMFWYRQDPGLGLRLIYFSYDVKMKEKGDIPEGYSVSREKKERFSLILESASTNQTSMYLCASSMTGGGYEQYFGPGTRLTVT.

The chain uses TRBV18 and TRBJ2-7; D perhaps matches TRBD2 (7 bases). The ends were cut back, 3 bases at V and 7 bases at J, with 19 bases in the middle. CDR1 and CDR2 from the germline V gene are KGHSH and LQKENI. This CDR3 is built from 15 residues. In DNA form, the CDR3 reads TGTGCCAGCTCACCTGGGAGCGGAGGGGGGGAAGAGCAGTACTTC. It is translated as CASSPGSGGGEEQYF.

This CDR3 is CASSLTGGAGDTQYF. Written as DNA, the CDR3 is TGCGCCAGCAGCTTAACAGGGGGCGCCGGGGATACGCAGTATTTT. The chain is built from TRBV5-1 and TRBJ2-3, with 9 positions matching TRBD1. The J segment lost 6 bases and the V segment lost 2 bases, leaving 7 bases of the junction unmatched. CDR3 size: 15 residues. The germline CDR1 and CDR2 sequences are SGHRS and YFSETQ.

The chain employs TRBV19 and TRBJ1-2, with 11 bases that match TRBD1. Germline lookup yields CDR1 LNHDA and CDR2 SQIVND (reference sequence). The CDR3 runs 14 residues. Trimming took 6 bases from V and 4 from J; bases not matched to a gene: 4. The CDR3 DNA reads as TGTGCCAGTAGACCGGGACAGGGGGTCTATGGCTACACCTTC. Its translation is CASRPGQGVYGYTF.

This clone was detected once. V usage is TRBV6-1 and J usage is TRBJ2-1, with 11 bases that match TRBD2. V gave up 7 bases and J gave up 10 bases; unmatched junction bases: 12. The germline V gene has CDR1 MNHNS and CDR2 SASEGT. This CDR3 region has 15 residues. CDR3 nucleotides: TGTGCCAGCACGCAACTGGGACTAGCGGCCCCAGAGCAGTTCTTC. As protein: CASTQLGLAAPEQFF.

CDR3 bases: TGCGCCAGCAGCTTGTGGCCCTATAATCGGGACAGGGGTGAGACCCAGTACTTC. Translation: CASSLWPYNRDRGETQYF. The chain joins TRBV5-1 to TRBJ2-5; 10 bases line up with TRBD1. The CDR3 sequence is 18 residues long. Germline CDR1 is SGHRS and CDR2 is YFSETQ. V lost 1 base to trimming and J lost 5 bases; unmatched junction nucleotides: 14.

This chain connects TRBV5-8 to TRBJ1-2; 7 nucleotides align to TRBD1. This CDR3 is built from 16 residues. The germline CDR1 and CDR2 sequences are SGHTS and YDEGEE. Trimming at V came to 1 base and at J to 6 bases, leaving 12 bases not matched to a gene. The CDR3 here is CASSLPPGAGTDGYTF. The DNA for the CDR3 is TGTGCCAGCAGCTTGCCCCCGGGGGCAGGGACAGATGGCTACACCTTC.

The V call is TRBV28, the J call TRBJ2-7, with TRBD2 identical over 8 bases. CDR1 MDHEN and CDR2 SYDVKM come from the germline V gene. This CDR3 spans 14 amino acids. V lost 5 bases and J lost 6; bases outside the gene matches: 9. Written as DNA, the CDR3 is TGTGCCAGCAGTGGGGCTAGCGGGTCTGGCGAGCAGTACTTC. Encoded protein: CASSGASGSGEQYF.

This chain links TRBV2 with TRBJ1-1, with 9 positions matching TRBD1. Germline V gene lookup returns CDR1 SNHLY and CDR2 FYNNEI. This CDR3 region has 15 residues. The ends lost 0 bases at V and 5 bases at J; junction bases unmatched: 4. CDR3 bases: TGTGCCAGCAGTGAAGCGACAGGGGGAGGTACTGAAGCTTTCTTT. Amino acid sequence: CASSEATGGGTEAFF.

The chain has TRBV6-5 and TRBJ2-7; 10 bases agree with TRBD2. V lost 10 bases and J lost 5; bases outside the gene matches: 8. The CDR3 length is 13 residues. Germline assignment: CDR1 MNHEY and CDR2 SVGAGI. The CDR3 region is CATLAGGRNEQYF. In nucleotides, the CDR3 is TGTGCCACCTTAGCGGGAGGTAGGAACGAGCAGTACTTC.